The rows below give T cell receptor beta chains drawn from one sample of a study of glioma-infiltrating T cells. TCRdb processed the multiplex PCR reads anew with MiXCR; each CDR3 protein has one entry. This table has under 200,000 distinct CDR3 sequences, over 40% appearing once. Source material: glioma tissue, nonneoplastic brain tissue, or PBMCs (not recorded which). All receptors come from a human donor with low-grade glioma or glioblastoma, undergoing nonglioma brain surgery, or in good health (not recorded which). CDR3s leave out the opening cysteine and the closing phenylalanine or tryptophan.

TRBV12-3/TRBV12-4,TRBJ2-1,ASSLARTGLMNSYNEQF
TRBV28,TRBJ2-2,ASSRRAGELF
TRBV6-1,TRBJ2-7,ASSVPGISEQY
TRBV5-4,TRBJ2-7,ASSLWTSLGEQY
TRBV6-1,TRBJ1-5,ASSVSMGGLRNQPQH
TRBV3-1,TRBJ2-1,ASSLGTSEFYNEQF
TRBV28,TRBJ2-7,AGGGPREQY
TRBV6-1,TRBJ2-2,ARVLAGNTGELF
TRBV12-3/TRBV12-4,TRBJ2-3,ASSLEPPPDTQY
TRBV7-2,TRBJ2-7,ASSLVLEGSYEQY
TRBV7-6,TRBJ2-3,ASSPKASGRGSTDTQY
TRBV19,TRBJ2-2,ASSIEGNTGELF
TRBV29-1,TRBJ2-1,SVEDLVRGSEEF
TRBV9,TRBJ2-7,ASSVVGFGEQY
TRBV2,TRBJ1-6,ASKRTENTGTESPLH
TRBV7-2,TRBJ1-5,ASISQGGGQPQH
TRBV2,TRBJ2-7,ASSLGLPPYEQY
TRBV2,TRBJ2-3,ASSPGLAGSSTDTQY
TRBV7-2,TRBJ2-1,ASSLEASSYNEQF
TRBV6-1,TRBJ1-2,ASSQTGTEFANNYGYT
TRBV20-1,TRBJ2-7,SSREDSGSPQY
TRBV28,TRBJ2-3,ASSLALTSGIVRTQY
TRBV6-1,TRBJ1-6,ASSEKGEGSPLH
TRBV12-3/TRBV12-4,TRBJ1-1,ASRADNQNTEAF
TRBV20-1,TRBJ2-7,SAISGRETYEQY
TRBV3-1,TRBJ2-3,ASSQWTRGKDTQY
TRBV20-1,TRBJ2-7,SAREFGTSGSGEQY
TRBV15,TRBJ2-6,ATSSTDITGANVLT
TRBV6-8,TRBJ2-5,ASSMTGETQY
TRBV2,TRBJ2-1,ASSSDINEQF
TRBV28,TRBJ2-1,ATSGTAPNEQF
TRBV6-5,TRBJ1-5,ASSYSGNQTQH
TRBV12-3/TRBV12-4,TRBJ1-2,ASRTGNYGYT
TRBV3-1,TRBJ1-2,ASSQGAEDYGYT
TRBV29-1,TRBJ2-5,STGQGDETQY
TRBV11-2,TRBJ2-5,ASSLWSGETQY
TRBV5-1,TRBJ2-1,ASSSEFYNEQF
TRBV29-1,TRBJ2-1,SVETGSDYNEQF
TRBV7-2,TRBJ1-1,ASSYRSRQAAF
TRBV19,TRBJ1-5,ASSQGSLNQPQH
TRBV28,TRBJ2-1,ASTLEAGLSYNEQF
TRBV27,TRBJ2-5,ASSLIAGETEC
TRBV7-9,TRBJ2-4,ASSPTGTSGRDIQY
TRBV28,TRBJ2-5,ASSSPTGGVSETQY